This T cell receptor beta chain is from a study of shared T cell receptors in the human thymus. This clone has more than one count but fewer than ten. Method: immunoSEQ multiplex PCR; TCRdb's copy keeps in-frame clones and lacks some. The data hold about 660,000 clones, with around 87% observed a single time. These data were also reused for a study on human thymus T cells. As that report states: Apparent bias marked the V and J gene usage of thymic and blood repertoires.

This clonotype was sampled from a boy less than two years old with a congenital heart defect. Sequences were obtained from thymocytes.

The CDR3 loop is CASSPQDRGRITEAFF. DNA of the CDR3: TGCGCCAGCAGCCCCCAGGATAGGGGGCGAATAACTGAAGCTTTCTTT. The V gene is TRBV5-1, the J gene TRBJ1-1; 7 nucleotides match TRBD1. The CDR3 extends over 16 amino acids. With 4 bases clipped from V and 5 bases from J, the junction kept 14 bases outside the gene matches. The germline V gene encodes CDR1 SGHRS and CDR2 YFSETQ.